Following are 13 T cell receptor beta chains from one sample sequenced in a study of Graves' ophthalmopathy and Graves' hyperthyroidism. The sequenced template was RNA, covering the TCR beta CDR3 region. RT-PCR was first run with HTBI primers, then multiplex PCR in a second round. TCRdb independently ran MiXCR on the multiplex PCR reads; one entry per CDR3 protein. The sample includes 40,000 to 50,000 distinct CDR3 sequences, under 65% of them seen just once. The specimen sequenced was peripheral blood. These receptors were obtained from an adult man with Graves' ophthalmopathy.

This clonotype came up many times. The rearrangement uses TRBV5-6 and TRBJ2-6; no firm D call. The V end lost 0 bases, the J end lost 0 bases, and 7 bases lay between the germline ends. The CDR3 extends over 16 amino acids. The germline V gene encodes CDR1 SGHDT and CDR2 YYEEEE. The CDR3, as DNA: TGTGCCAGCAGCTTGGAACAAGTCTCTGGGGCCAACGTCCTGACTTTC. Translation: CASSLEQVSGANVLTF.

This chain links TRBV30 with TRBJ2-3, with D perhaps TRBD2 (5 bases). The germline gives CDR1 GTSNPN, CDR2 SVGIG (reference sequence). V was trimmed by 3 bases and J by 6 bases, leaving 10 bases between them. The CDR3 covers 12 residues. The CDR3 loop reads CAWSREGDTQYF. The DNA of the CDR3 is TGTGCCTGGAGCCGAGAGGGTGATACGCAGTATTTT.

There are many counts of this clonotype. The J gene is TRBJ2-6, the V gene TRBV6-1; no reliable D call. CDR1 is MNHNS, CDR2 SASEGT, per germline. This CDR3 has 16 residues. V lost 3 bases and J 1 base, leaving 10 bases between the germline ends. The CDR3 DNA reads TGTGCCAGCAGTGAGGATTTAGGTTCTGGGGCCAACGTCCTGACTTTC. Translating it yields CASSEDLGSGANVLTF.

This clonotype occurred a few times. V gene TRBV20-1 combines with J gene TRBJ1-5, with D maybe TRBD1 (5 bases). Trimming took 7 bases from V and 0 from J, leaving 10 bases between them. The germline V gene has CDR1 DFQATT and CDR2 SNEGSKA (reference sequence). The CDR3 runs 13 residues. The CDR3 protein is CSVRRDSNQPQHF. The CDR3 region has the DNA TGCAGTGTGCGCAGGGATAGCAATCAGCCCCAGCATTTT.

The chain joins TRBV20-1 to TRBJ2-7, with a weak D call TRBD1 (6 bases). There are 15 residues in the CDR3. The V end was cut by 3 bases, the J end by 0 bases, with 15 bases between. The germline V gene has CDR1 DFQATT and CDR2 SNEGSKA (reference sequence). CDR3 in amino acids: CSARPGTPNSYEQYF. The CDR3, as DNA: TGCAGTGCTAGGCCCGGGACACCAAACTCCTACGAGCAGTACTTC.

At least ten counts were recorded for this clonotype. The chain uses TRBV7-9 and TRBJ2-1; TRBD1 matches at 8 bases. V lost 5 bases and J lost 2; bases outside the gene matches: 5. CDR1 and CDR2 (germline): SEHNR, FQNEAQ (reference sequence). This CDR3 is 15 amino acids long. In nucleotides, the CDR3 is TGTGCCAGCAGCCCCTGGACAGGGACCTACAATGAGCAGTTCTTC. It yields the protein CASSPWTGTYNEQFF.

In its sample, this clonotype was seen once. V usage is TRBV12-1 and J usage is TRBJ2-7. TRBV12-1 is annotated as a pseudogene. The CDR3 has 9 amino acids. The DNA for the CDR3 is TGTGCCAGCAGCTTTGAGCAGTACTTC. As protein: CASSFEQYF.

The chain has TRBV20-1 and TRBJ2-7; D may be TRBD2 (6 bases). Germline V gene lookup returns CDR1 DFQATT and CDR2 SNEGSKA (reference sequence). The CDR3 sequence is 15 residues long. Trimming pared 0 bases from V and 0 bases from J, leaving 12 bases between. In nucleotides, the CDR3 is TGCAGTGCTAGAGATGTTCGGGAGAGCTCCTACGAGCAGTACTTC. It yields the protein CSARDVRESSYEQYF.

There are many counts of this clonotype. The chain has TRBV2 and TRBJ1-5; a weak D match, TRBD1 (6 bases). Per the germline V gene, CDR1 is SNHLY and CDR2 is FYNNEI. Deletions cut 6 bases from V and 5 bases from J, with 17 bases between. The CDR3 spans 15 residues. CDR3 sequence reads: CASRGIQGKDQPQHF. CDR3 sequence (DNA): TGTGCCAGCAGGGGTATACAGGGAAAAGATCAGCCCCAGCATTTT.

In this sample, this clonotype turned up many times. The chain uses TRBV3-1 and TRBJ2-7, with D unresolved. The V gene's germline CDR1 is LGHDT and CDR2 YNNKEL (reference sequence). The CDR3 length is 14 residues. V was trimmed by 6 bases and J by 0 bases, leaving 12 bases between them. Here the CDR3 reads CASSSTWTSYEQYF. In nucleotides, the CDR3 is TGTGCCAGCAGTTCAACTTGGACCTCCTACGAGCAGTACTTC.

This clonotype was seen ten or more times. The chain combines TRBV20-1 with TRBJ1-1; D is unclear. The CDR3 has 13 residues. With 2 bases removed from V and 4 bases from J, the gap between germline ends came to 11 bases. CDR1 and CDR2 from the germline V gene are DFQATT and SNEGSKA (reference sequence). CDR3 protein: CSARRVGSTEAFF. In DNA form, the CDR3 reads TGCAGTGCTAGAAGGGTCGGGAGCACTGAAGCTTTCTTT.

The chain has TRBV25-1 and TRBJ2-1; 12 bases match TRBD2. The J call may be mistaken, given a closer DNA end match to TRBJ2-7. The CDR3 runs 13 residues. CDR1 is MGHDK and CDR2 is SYGVNS in the germline V gene. The CDR3 loop is CARTSGTSYEQYF. CDR3 bases: TGTGCCCGGACTAGCGGGACGTCCTACGAGCAGTACTTC.

This clonotype appeared a few times. The rearrangement joins TRBV29-1 to TRBJ2-3; 9 nucleotides line up with TRBD1. V lost 6 bases, J lost 5 bases, and 3 bases stayed unmatched. The CDR3 is made up of 12 amino acids. Per the germline V gene, CDR1 is SQVTM and CDR2 is ANQGSEA. The CDR3 here is CSVTGGGDTQYF. The CDR3 DNA is TGCAGCGTCACAGGGGGCGGAGATACGCAGTATTTT.